This T cell receptor beta chain was observed in a study of STAT3 mutations in large granular lymphocyte leukemia. Study at large: Immunosuppressive therapy was given to more than half of T-LGLL patients.

Findings and caveats of the study: Every T-cell large granular lymphocyte leukemia patient had at least one immunodominant TCR beta clonotype. Differing intervals and regimens complicate linking therapy response to clone burden.

Data came from immunoSEQ multiplex PCR; TCRdb stores just in-frame clones and leaves some out. The sample includes several thousand clones, 80% to 95% of them seen just once. Regarding this clone: What it recognizes is unknown.

This CDR3 is 13 amino acids long. The source material was peripheral blood mononuclear cells. This sequence was found in a man aged 55 to 70 with T-cell large granular lymphocyte leukemia. Some clones in this sample may be carry-over from other donors' samples. The chain links TRBV12-1 to TRBJ1-2. TRBV12-1 is a documented pseudogene. The CDR3: CAIAQGMGYGYTF. In DNA, the CDR3 is TGTGCCATCGCCCAAGGCATGGGCTATGGCTACACCTTC.